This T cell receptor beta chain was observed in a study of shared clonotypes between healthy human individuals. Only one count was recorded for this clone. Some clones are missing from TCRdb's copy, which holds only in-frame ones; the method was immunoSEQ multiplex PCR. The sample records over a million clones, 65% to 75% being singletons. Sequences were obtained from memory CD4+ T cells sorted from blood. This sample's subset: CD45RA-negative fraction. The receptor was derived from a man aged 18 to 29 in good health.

This chain's CDR3 is CASGSQGNTEAFF. The CDR3 nucleotides read TGTGCTAGTGGTTCCCAGGGGAACACTGAAGCTTTCTTT. The chain links TRBV12-5 to TRBJ1-1, with D possibly TRBD1 on 5 matching bases. Germline CDR1 and CDR2: LGHNT and FRNRAP. The ends were cut back, 4 bases at V and 1 base at J, with 7 bases in the middle. The CDR3 totals 13 residues. Drawing the rest from reference TRBV12-5 and TRBJ1-1, the complete variable domain is DARVTQTPRHKVTEMGQEVTMRCQPILGHNTVFWYRQTMMQGLELLAYFRNRAPLDDSGMPKDRFSAEMPDATLATLKIQPSEPRDSAVYFCASGSQGNTEAFFGQGTRLTVV.